These 17 T cell receptor beta chains were all obtained from the same sample, sequenced in a study of glioma-infiltrating T cells after dendritic cell vaccination. Some clones are missing from TCRdb's copy, which holds only in-frame ones; the method was immunoSEQ multiplex PCR. This table holds fewer than 95,000 clones, less than 85% found once. Time point specified: after dendritic cell vaccination, including at tumor progression/relapse. Sequencing used blood, obtained after dendritic cell vaccination. The receptors derive from a human donor with glioblastoma.

This clone has only one observation. CDR3 residues: CSVARGSEQYF. DNA of the CDR3: TGCAGCGTTGCCAGGGGAAGCGAGCAGTACTTC. V and J are TRBV29-1 and TRBJ2-7; TRBD1 might be the D (6 bases). This CDR3 is built from 11 residues. The V and J ends lost 4 bases and 6 bases respectively, with 10 bases between them. Germline CDR1 and CDR2: SQVTM and ANQGSEA.

The chain combines TRBV7-3 with TRBJ2-5, with D perhaps TRBD2 (5 bases). This CDR3 spans 13 amino acids. Between the trimmed V and J ends, which lost 3 bases and 5 bases, there was a span of 10 bases. Looked up from germline, CDR1 is SGHTA and CDR2 is FQGTGA. This chain's CDR3 is CASSFRGEETQYF. For the CDR3, the DNA is TGTGCCAGCAGCTTTCGGGGTGAGGAGACCCAGTACTTC.

The rearrangement joins TRBV7-9 to TRBJ2-4; 7 bases map to TRBD1. The CDR3 is made up of 16 amino acids. Germline V gene sequence: CDR1 SEHNR, CDR2 FQNEAQ (reference sequence). V was clipped by 5 bases and J by 1 base; unmatched bases: 8. The CDR3 sequence: CASSPQGTAAKNIQYF. CDR3 DNA sequence: TGTGCCAGCAGCCCACAGGGGACAGCCGCCAAAAACATTCAGTACTTC.

The rearrangement uses TRBV15 and TRBJ2-1; D call uncertain. Per the germline V gene, CDR1 is LNHNV and CDR2 is YYDKDF (reference sequence). CDR3 length equals 13 residues. V gave up 0 bases and J gave up 4 bases, with 4 bases separating them. The CDR3, as DNA: TGTGCCACCAGCAGAGATCGTTACAATGAGCAGTTCTTC. Protein product: CATSRDRYNEQFF.

The chain links TRBV6-6 to TRBJ2-1; 9 bases line up with TRBD2. Germline lookup yields CDR1 MNHNY and CDR2 SVGAGI (reference sequence). With 4 bases clipped from V and 12 bases from J, the junction kept 1 base outside the gene matches. The CDR3 extends over 11 amino acids. The CDR3 DNA reads as TGTGCCAGCAGTTCAGCGGGGGGGCAGTTCTTC. Translated: CASSSAGGQFF.

The chain couples TRBV11-2 to TRBJ2-5; 12 bases are shared with TRBD2. Germline V gene lookup returns CDR1 SGHAT and CDR2 FQNNGV. This CDR3 has 16 residues. With V trimmed by 3 bases and J by 5 bases, 7 bases remained unmatched. In nucleotides, the CDR3 is TGTGCCAGCAGCTTCCTAGCGGGGGGGCGGTTGGAGACCCAGTACTTC. Protein product: CASSFLAGGRLETQYF.

J is TRBJ2-3 and V is TRBV15, with TRBD2 identical over 12 bases. CDR1 and CDR2 (germline): LNHNV, YYDKDF (reference sequence). Trimming cost V 11 bases and J 5 bases; bases outside gene matches: 8. The CDR3 totals 14 residues. The CDR3 nucleotides read TGTGCCGTGAAGACTAGCGGGAGCCAAGATACGCAGTATTTT. Its protein product is CAVKTSGSQDTQYF.

The V gene is TRBV5-6, the J gene TRBJ2-7; TRBD2 is a possible D gene (6 bases). This CDR3 is 14 amino acids long. Germline V gives CDR1 SGHDT, CDR2 YYEEEE. Trimming pared 0 bases from V and 6 bases from J, leaving 13 bases between. In nucleotides, the CDR3 is TGTGCCAGCAGCTTGGGGCAGCCGGGGGTCGAGCAGTACTTC. Amino acid sequence: CASSLGQPGVEQYF.

The rearrangement joins TRBV6-1 to TRBJ2-7; 9 nucleotides line up with TRBD1. This CDR3 has 16 amino acids. The trim removed 0 bases at V and 2 bases at J, leaving 5 bases unmatched. The germline gives CDR1 MNHNS, CDR2 SASEGT. This CDR3 reads CASSEAGTGYPYEQYF. DNA of the CDR3: TGTGCCAGCAGTGAAGCTGGGACAGGGTACCCCTACGAGCAGTACTTC.

The V and J genes are TRBV18 and TRBJ2-3; tentatively, D is TRBD2 (7 bases). This CDR3 spans 18 amino acids. The V end was cut by 1 base, the J end by 6 bases, with 23 bases between. CDR1 is KGHSH, CDR2 LQKENI, per germline. CDR3 region: CASSPLGAGAPPEDTQYF. DNA for the CDR3: TGTGCCAGCTCACCACTTGGCGCGGGGGCTCCGCCAGAGGATACGCAGTATTTT.

The chain carries TRBV5-6 and TRBJ2-3, with D possibly matching TRBD1 (6 bases). The germline CDR1 and CDR2 sequences are SGHDT and YYEEEE. V was trimmed by 3 bases and J by 2 bases, leaving 7 bases between them. This CDR3 has 13 amino acids. CDR3 protein: CASSWDNTDTQYF. The CDR3 DNA sequence: TGTGCCAGCAGCTGGGACAACACAGATACGCAGTATTTT.

CDR3 DNA: TGTGCCAGCTGGACAGGCGGCGAGCCATATGGCTACACCTTC. Residues: CASWTGGEPYGYTF. The rearrangement joins TRBV18 to TRBJ1-2, with 7 bases that match TRBD1. CDR1 and CDR2 from the germline V gene are KGHSH and LQKENI. The CDR3 consists of 14 residues. The trim removed 7 bases at V and 5 bases at J, leaving 10 bases unmatched.

The genes are TRBV5-6 and TRBJ1-2; no firm D call. From germline, CDR1 is SGHDT and CDR2 YYEEEE. Trimming shortened V by 0 bases and J by 7 bases, and 19 bases separated the two germline ends. CDR3 length: 16 amino acids. CDR3 DNA: TGTGCCAGCAGCTTGGATCTGGAACCGACAATGTTTGGCTACACCTTC. Translating gives CASSLDLEPTMFGYTF.

The V call is TRBV6-6, the J call TRBJ2-7; 13 bases agree with TRBD2. The V gene's germline CDR1 is MNHNY and CDR2 SVGAGI (reference sequence). This CDR3 comprises 16 residues. With V trimmed by 4 bases and J by 2 bases, 5 bases remained unmatched. CDR3 sequence reads: CASSLGLAGYAYEQYF. CDR3 DNA sequence: TGTGCCAGCAGTTTGGGACTAGCGGGATACGCCTACGAGCAGTACTTC.

J is TRBJ1-2 and V is TRBV5-1; D might be TRBD1 (6 bases). Trimming took 3 bases from V and 7 from J, leaving 10 bases between them. From germline, CDR1 is SGHRS and CDR2 YFSETQ. The CDR3 loop spans 12 amino acids. CDR3 nucleotide sequence: TGCGCCAGCAGCTCGCAGGGGAGTGGCTACACCTTC. As protein: CASSSQGSGYTF.

This clone was detected a few times. The chain links TRBV27 to TRBJ1-2; 7 positions agree with TRBD1. The V and J ends lost 9 bases and 8 bases, in that order; junction bases with no gene match: 9. The CDR3 has 12 residues. Germline-derived CDR1 and CDR2 are MNHEY and SMNVEV (reference sequence). CDR3 sequence reads: CASKGTELGYTF. CDR3 in DNA: TGTGCCAGTAAAGGGACAGAACTAGGCTACACCTTC.

The genes are TRBV27 and TRBJ2-7; 7 positions agree with TRBD2. J was trimmed by 5 bases and V by 6 bases; bases with no gene match: 7. Per the germline V gene, CDR1 is MNHEY and CDR2 is SMNVEV (reference sequence). The CDR3 extends over 13 amino acids. CDR3 residues: CASSLRGGDEQYF. CDR3 coding DNA: TGTGCCAGCAGCCTTAGGGGAGGGGACGAGCAGTACTTC.